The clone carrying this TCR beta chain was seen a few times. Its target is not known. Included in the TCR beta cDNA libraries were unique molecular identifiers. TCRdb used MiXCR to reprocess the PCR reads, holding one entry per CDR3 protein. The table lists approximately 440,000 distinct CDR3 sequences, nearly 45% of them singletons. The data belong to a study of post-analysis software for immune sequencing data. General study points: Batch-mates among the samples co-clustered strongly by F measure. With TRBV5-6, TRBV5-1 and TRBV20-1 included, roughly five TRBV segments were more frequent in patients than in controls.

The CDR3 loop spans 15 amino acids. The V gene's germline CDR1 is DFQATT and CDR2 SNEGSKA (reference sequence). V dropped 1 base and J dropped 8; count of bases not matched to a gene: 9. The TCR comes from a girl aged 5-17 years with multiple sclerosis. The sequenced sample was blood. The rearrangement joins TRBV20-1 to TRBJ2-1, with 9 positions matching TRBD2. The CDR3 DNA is TGCAGTGCTAGAGGACTAGCGGCCACCATAGATGAGCAGTTCTTC. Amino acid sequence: CSARGLAATIDEQFF.